This is a list of T cell receptor beta chains from one sample in a study of CD8+ T cells in alopecia areata. Sequencing used immunoSEQ multiplex PCR; TCRdb keeps in-frame clones, though not all of them. The top ten hold over 0.75% of the sample, which has 110,000 to 150,000 clones, about half seen once. The material sequenced was CD4+ T cells sorted from blood, taken at week 0. These receptors all come from a human donor with alopecia areata. Each CDR3 is given with its conserved first and last residue. D genes are given only for firm matches. Where a row states a size, it is once, few, many or the class of an expanded clone; other rows omit it.

V,J,size,D,CDR3,DNA
TRBV29-1,TRBJ2-7,.,.,CSTRTQGEQYF,TGCAGCACCCGGACCCAAGGCGAGCAGTACTTC
TRBV11-2,TRBJ1-4,.,.,CASSPNPGVGEKLFF,TGTGCCAGCAGCCCCAACCCAGGGGTGGGGGAAAAACTGTTTTTT
TRBV4-2,TRBJ2-1,.,.,CASSQYRADNEQFF,TGTGCCAGCAGCCAATATCGTGCGGACAATGAGCAGTTCTTC
TRBV18,TRBJ2-1,.,.,CASSPSPGLRYNEQFF,TGTGCCAGCTCACCAAGTCCGGGACTCCGATACAATGAGCAGTTCTTC
TRBV19,TRBJ1-3,few,.,CATKGDPGNTIYF,TGTGCCACAAAGGGGGATCCTGGAAACACCATATATTTT
TRBV6-5,TRBJ1-2,few,.,CASSYGPNYGYTF,TGTGCCAGCAGTTACGGGCCTAACTATGGCTACACCTTC
TRBV6-5,TRBJ2-5,few,TRBD2,CASRGSGRETQYF,TGTGCCAGCAGGGGGAGCGGGAGAGAGACCCAGTACTTC
TRBV5-1,TRBJ2-1,few,.,CASSLFGNNNEQFF,TGCGCCAGCAGCTTATTCGGAAACAACAATGAGCAGTTCTTC
TRBV6-5,TRBJ1-6,.,TRBD1,CASNPGGLRNSPLHF,TGTGCCAGCAACCCAGGGGGATTGAGGAATTCACCCCTCCACTTT
TRBV29-1,TRBJ1-1,.,.,CSVDSPTVFSEAFF,TGCAGCGTTGATAGTCCAACGGTCTTCTCTGAAGCTTTCTTT
TRBV30,TRBJ2-3,.,TRBD2,CAWSVVGGPADTQYF,TGTGCCTGGAGTGTTGTGGGAGGGCCGGCAGATACGCAGTATTTT
TRBV11-2,TRBJ1-2,few,.,CASSLGRQAIF,TGTGCCAGCAGCTTAGGGCGGCAGGCGATCTTC
TRBV30,TRBJ1-1,.,.,CAWRGNSLGPAFF,TGTGCCTGGAGGGGGAACTCCCTCGGGCCAGCTTTCTTT
TRBV6-5,TRBJ2-2,.,TRBD1,CASSTTGTGELFF,TGTGCCAGCAGTACGACAGGGACCGGGGAGCTGTTTTTT
TRBV2,TRBJ2-5,.,.,CASKGESGRETQYF,TGTGCCAGCAAGGGCGAGTCGGGTAGGGAGACCCAGTACTTC
TRBV5-1,TRBJ2-4,.,.,CASSTGTSGNIQYF,TGCGCCAGCAGCACCGGGACGTCGGGAAACATTCAGTACTTC
TRBV9,TRBJ1-4,.,.,CASSASTGGKLFF,TGTGCCAGCAGCGCTTCGACGGGAGGAAAACTGTTTTTT
TRBV28,TRBJ1-1,.,.,CASSVGGSRNTEAFF,TGTGCCAGCAGTGTAGGAGGGAGCCGGAACACTGAAGCTTTCTTT
TRBV19,TRBJ2-2,few,.,CASSRTYTGELFF,TGTGCCAGTAGTAGGACCTACACCGGGGAGCTGTTTTTT
TRBV5-1,TRBJ2-7,.,TRBD1,CASSLQGANYEQYF,TGCGCCAGCAGCTTGCAGGGGGCCAACTACGAGCAGTACTTC
TRBV29-1,TRBJ2-7,.,.,CSVVPDHLFDEQYF,TGCAGCGTTGTACCAGACCACCTGTTCGACGAGCAGTACTTC
TRBV10-3,TRBJ2-3,few,.,CAISPRDTQYF,TGTGCCATCAGCCCAAGGGATACGCAGTATTTT
TRBV29-1,TRBJ2-7,.,.,CSVVGSQQSRTPYEQYF,TGCAGCGTTGTAGGTTCTCAACAGTCGCGAACTCCCTACGAGCAGTACTTC
TRBV28,TRBJ2-5,few,.,CASSPAALQETQYF,TGTGCCAGCAGCCCGGCAGCACTCCAAGAGACCCAGTACTTC
TRBV30,TRBJ2-3,few,TRBD1,CAWSVRDRGRAQYF,TGTGCCTGGAGTGTCAGAGACAGGGGTCGTGCGCAGTATTTT
TRBV7-9,TRBJ2-7,.,.,CASSFNYRNYEQYF,TGTGCCAGCAGCTTTAACTACAGGAACTACGAGCAGTACTTC
TRBV30,TRBJ2-7,few,.,CAWSRRSSYEQYF,TGTGCCTGGAGTCGGCGGAGCTCCTACGAGCAGTACTTC
TRBV29-1,TRBJ2-3,few,TRBD2,CSVEGLAGGPTDTQYF,TGCAGCGTTGAAGGTTTGGCGGGAGGGCCTACAGATACGCAGTATTTT
TRBV6-1,TRBJ2-4,few,.,CASSDLLQGLGQGLKNIQYF,TGTGCCAGCAGTGATCTTCTACAAGGGCTCGGGCAGGGGCTAAAAAACATTCAGTACTTC
TRBV7-2,TRBJ2-7,.,TRBD2,CASSLGVVIAGLEQYF,TGTGCCAGCAGCTTAGGGGTAGTGATAGCGGGACTGGAGCAGTACTTC
TRBV11-2,TRBJ2-7,.,.,CASSPRLRETYEQYF,TGTGCCAGCAGCCCCCGGCTCAGGGAGACCTACGAGCAGTACTTC
TRBV9,TRBJ2-1,few,TRBD2,CASSVGTSGRYTYNEQFF,TGTGCCAGCAGCGTAGGGACTAGCGGGAGATACACCTACAATGAGCAGTTCTTC
TRBV30,TRBJ2-5,.,.,CAWAIRAETQYF,TGTGCCTGGGCCATTCGAGCGGAGACCCAGTACTTC
TRBV27,TRBJ2-1,few,.,CASSYRASPLNEQFF,TGTGCCAGCAGTTACCGGGCCAGCCCTTTGAATGAGCAGTTCTTC
TRBV18,TRBJ2-1,.,TRBD2,CASSPYKREMQFF,TGTGCCAGCTCACCCTACAAGCGGGAGATGCAGTTCTTC
TRBV28,TRBJ1-2,.,TRBD1,CASSPGGVNGYTF,TGTGCCAGCAGCCCAGGGGGCGTCAATGGCTACACCTTC
TRBV4-1,TRBJ2-2,.,TRBD2,CASSQDPTSGSVRELFF,TGCGCCAGCAGCCAAGATCCGACTAGCGGGAGTGTCCGGGAGCTGTTTTTT
TRBV6-6,TRBJ2-3,.,.,CASRRTDTQYF,TGTGCCAGCAGGCGTACAGATACGCAGTATTTT
TRBV5-1,TRBJ2-3,.,.,CASRVLNTQYF,TGCGCCAGCAGGGTTTTAAATACGCAGTATTTT
TRBV29-1,TRBJ2-5,few,.,CSVRWSNQETQYF,TGCAGCGTGCGTTGGTCCAACCAAGAGACCCAGTACTTC
TRBV29-1,TRBJ2-3,few,.,CSVEKGPNTQYF,TGCAGCGTTGAAAAGGGCCCAAATACGCAGTATTTT
TRBV19,TRBJ1-1,.,.,CASSITPPAEAFF,TGTGCCAGTAGTATAACCCCCCCAGCTGAAGCTTTCTTT
TRBV30,TRBJ2-1,few,TRBD2,CAWSVSLAGAEQFF,TGTGCCTGGAGTGTAAGCTTAGCGGGAGCTGAGCAGTTCTTC
TRBV9,TRBJ2-5,.,.,CASSVADRRSTQYF,TGTGCCAGCAGCGTAGCCGACCGGAGGTCGACCCAGTACTTC
TRBV30,TRBJ2-7,.,TRBD2,CAWSVKREVHEQYF,TGTGCCTGGAGTGTAAAGCGGGAGGTCCACGAGCAGTACTTC